This T cell receptor (beta chain) was captured by sequencing in a study of cytomegalovirus exposure and HLA in healthy donors. The PCR ran on 60 Vbeta and 13 Jbeta primers. Clones were read by immunoSEQ multiplex PCR, and TCRdb kept only the in-frame ones, dropping some. Of approximately 170,000 clones listed, roughly 76% are singletons. This CDR3 comprises 15 residues. Looked up from germline, CDR1 is LGHNT and CDR2 is FRNRAP. The chain uses TRBV12-5 and TRBJ2-5; 9 nucleotides line up with TRBD1. The assigned J gene may be wrong: the sequence end matches TRBJ2-7 better. This clonotype was sampled from a human donor in good health. Sequenced sample: PBMCs. The CDR3 DNA follows: TGTGCTAGTGGTTTGGGGGACAGGGTCCCCTACGAGCAGTACTTC. Translated: CASGLGDRVPYEQYF.